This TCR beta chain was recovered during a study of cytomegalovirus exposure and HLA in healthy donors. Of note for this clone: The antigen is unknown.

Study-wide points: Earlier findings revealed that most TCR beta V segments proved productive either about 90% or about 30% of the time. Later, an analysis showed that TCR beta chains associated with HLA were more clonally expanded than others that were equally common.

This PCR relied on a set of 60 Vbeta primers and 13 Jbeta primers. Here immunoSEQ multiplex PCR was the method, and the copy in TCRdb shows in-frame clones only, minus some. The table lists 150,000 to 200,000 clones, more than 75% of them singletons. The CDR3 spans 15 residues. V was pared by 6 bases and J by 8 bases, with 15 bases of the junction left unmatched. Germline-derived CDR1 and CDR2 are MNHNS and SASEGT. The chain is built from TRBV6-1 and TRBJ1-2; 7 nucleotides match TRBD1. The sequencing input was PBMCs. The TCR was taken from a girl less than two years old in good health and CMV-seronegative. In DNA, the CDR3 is TGTGCCAGCAGCGGGTCCGGGACAGTGACCTGGGGCTACACCTTC. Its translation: CASSGSGTVTWGYTF.